This T cell receptor (beta chain) was recorded in a study of PD-L1 blockade in urothelial cancer. Looking at the study overall: The patients' atezolizumab therapy, 1,200 mg intravenously every 3 weeks, started in the mid-2010s.

All patients carried locally advanced or metastatic urothelial carcinoma. Libraries were prepared by immunoSEQ multiplex PCR; TCRdb keeps only in-frame clonotypes and omits some of them. The repertoire holds about 110,000 clones, roughly 88% seen once, with around 2.4% in the top ten. The sample was PBMCs, taken around atezolizumab (anti-PD-L1) treatment. The TCR comes from a man aged 50-60 years with urothelial cancer.

CDR3 loop: CASSPPRDRGFSYEQYF. The CDR3 bases are TGTGCCAGCTCACCACCCCGGGACAGGGGGTTCTCCTACGAGCAGTACTTC. V and J are TRBV18 and TRBJ2-7; 11 positions match TRBD1. V shed 0 bases, J shed 0 bases, and the junction held 4 bases outside the gene matches. CDR1 is KGHSH, CDR2 LQKENI, per germline. This CDR3 is 17 amino acids long.